These 15 T cell receptor beta chains were all obtained from the same sample, sequenced in a study of type 1 and type 2 diabetes patients. The PCR template was genomic DNA. Amplification of the beta chain CDR3 used 30 forward and 13 reverse multiplex primers. TCRdb called the multiplex PCR reads again in MiXCR, with one record for every CDR3 protein. The sample records 250,000 to 300,000 distinct CDR3 sequences, approximately 50% being singletons. Material for sequencing was peripheral blood mononuclear cells (PBMCs). These receptors all come from a man aged 18-30 years with type 2 diabetes.

The chain is built from TRBV5-1 and TRBJ2-7; D perhaps matches TRBD2 (6 bases). V lost 4 bases to trimming and J lost 4 bases, with 12 bases between them. Germline-derived CDR1 and CDR2 are SGHRS and YFSETQ. CDR3 length: 13 residues. In DNA form, the CDR3 reads TGCGCCAGCAGCACCGGGACTCCTTACGAGCAGTACTTC. Its protein product is CASSTGTPYEQYF.

This chain links TRBV7-9 with TRBJ2-1; 9 nucleotides align to TRBD2. This CDR3 has 17 residues. CDR1 SEHNR and CDR2 FQNEAQ come from the germline V gene (reference sequence). The V gene end was trimmed by 2 bases and the J gene end by 2 bases; junction bases not matched to a gene: 7. Written as DNA, the CDR3 is TGTGCCAGCAGCTTACAGCGGGGGGAGGGAACCTACAATGAGCAGTTCTTC. Translating it yields CASSLQRGEGTYNEQFF.

This clonotype was seen a handful of times. This rearrangement joins TRBV7-3 to TRBJ1-1; tentative D call: TRBD1 (5 bases). The CDR3 length is 16 residues. V was clipped by 8 bases and J by 4 bases, with 23 bases between them. Germline loops: CDR1 SGHTA, CDR2 FQGTGA. The CDR3 DNA reads TGTGCCAGCGCTTCCGGGGTGCTAGGGGCGAGCACTGAAGCTTTCTTT. Translation gives CASASGVLGASTEAFF. The full variable domain, rest sourced from reference TRBV7-3 and TRBJ1-1, is GAGVSQTPSNKVTEKGKYVELRCDPISGHTALYWYRQSLGQGPEFLIYFQGTGAADDSGLPNDRFFAVRPEGSVSTLKIQRTERGDSAVYLCASASGVLGASTEAFFGQGTRLTVV.

This clonotype was counted between two and nine times. J is TRBJ2-2 and V is TRBV10-3; D might be TRBD1 (5 bases). The CDR3 consists of 15 residues. The V and J ends lost 0 bases and 0 bases respectively, with 5 bases between them. In germline, CDR1 is ENHRY, CDR2 SYGVKD. CDR3 DNA sequence: TGTGCCATCAGTGAGTCACAGGCGAACACCGGGGAGCTGTTTTTT. Its protein product is CAISESQANTGELFF.

The chain is built from TRBV7-3 and TRBJ2-2; maybe TRBD2 (5 bases). The CDR3 is 12 amino acids. Per the germline V gene, CDR1 is SGHTA and CDR2 is FQGTGA. V lost 6 bases and J 6 bases, leaving 8 bases between the germline ends. This chain's CDR3 is CASSSSPGELFF. CDR3 DNA: TGTGCCAGCAGTTCTAGCCCCGGGGAGCTGTTTTTT.

The rearrangement uses TRBV28 and TRBJ2-7, with a possible D match to TRBD2 (5 bases). The germline CDR1 and CDR2 sequences are MDHEN and SYDVKM. This CDR3 region has 12 residues. The V end lost 8 bases, the J end lost 0 bases, and 8 bases lay between the germline ends. DNA for the CDR3: TGTGCCAGCGTCGGGATCTCCTACGAGCAGTACTTC. Translated: CASVGISYEQYF.

This clonotype was seen more than once but under ten times. The rearrangement joins TRBV25-1 to TRBJ2-3; D may be TRBD2 (5 bases). CDR3 length: 15 residues. The V gene lost 2 bases and the J gene lost 1 base, with 10 bases spanning the gap. Per the germline V gene, CDR1 is MGHDK and CDR2 is SYGVNS. The CDR3 bases are TGTGCCAGCAGTGAAGAGGGTCCTCGCACAGATACGCAGTATTTT. Translated, it gives CASSEEGPRTDTQYF.

This clonotype was detected only once. The rearrangement links TRBV19 to TRBJ1-5; D unresolved. V lost 6 bases and J lost 2, with 17 bases in between. Germline CDR1 and CDR2: LNHDA and SQIVND (reference sequence). This CDR3 spans 16 amino acids. CDR3 bases: TGTGCCAGTAGAGGCAGTTCCTACTATGGCAATCAGCCCCAGCATTTT. Protein product: CASRGSSYYGNQPQHF. Full variable domain (rest looked up from reference TRBV19 and TRBJ1-5): DGGITQSPKYLFRKEGQNVTLSCEQNLNHDAMYWYRQDPGQGLRLIYYSQIVNDFQKGDIAEGYSVSREKKESFPLTVTSAQKNPTAFYLCASRGSSYYGNQPQHFGDGTRLSIL.

This chain uses TRBV7-3 with TRBJ1-1; D ambiguous. CDR1 is SGHTA and CDR2 is FQGTGA in the germline V gene. The CDR3 consists of 13 residues. The V end lost 6 bases, the J end lost 4 bases, and 12 bases lay between the germline ends. CDR3 region: CASRHTRGTEAFF. Written as DNA, the CDR3 is TGTGCCAGCAGACACACCAGAGGCACTGAAGCTTTCTTT.

This rearrangement joins TRBV15 to TRBJ1-5; a weak D match, TRBD1 (5 bases). Trimming stripped 7 bases from V and 8 bases from J, with 21 bases between. Germline CDR1 and CDR2: LNHNV and YYDKDF (reference sequence). CDR3 length equals 15 residues. CDR3 residues: CATTRRGSAAEPQHF. In DNA form, the CDR3 reads TGTGCCACCACTCGGAGGGGCTCCGCCGCGGAGCCCCAGCATTTT.

This clonotype is a singleton in its sample. The chain couples TRBV28 to TRBJ2-7; D perhaps matches TRBD1 (6 bases). V shed 3 bases and J shed 3 bases, with 12 bases lying between them. Germline V gives CDR1 MDHEN, CDR2 SYDVKM. There are 14 residues in the CDR3. The chain's CDR3 is CASSFTARGYEQYF. The CDR3 coding sequence is TGTGCCAGCAGTTTTACTGCCAGGGGCTACGAGCAGTACTTC.

This clonotype was observed a few times. The chain is built from TRBV6-5 and TRBJ2-7; TRBD2 aligns across 7 bases. The CDR3 length is 14 residues. Germline CDR1 MNHEY, CDR2 SVGAGI. The junction had 7 bases not matched to a gene; V was cut back by 2 bases and J by 6 bases. Here the CDR3 reads CASSYNGEGIEQYF. DNA of the CDR3: TGTGCCAGCAGTTACAACGGGGAGGGAATCGAGCAGTACTTC.

This chain links TRBV27 with TRBJ2-1; possible D gene TRBD1, 5 bases. CDR1 MNHEY and CDR2 SMNVEV come from the germline V gene (reference sequence). V was cut by 3 bases and J by 6 bases, with 15 bases left in between. This CDR3 is built from 15 residues. The CDR3 loop is CASSLTALLGNEQFF. The DNA of the CDR3 is TGTGCCAGCAGTTTGACAGCCCTATTGGGCAATGAGCAGTTCTTC.

The chain carries TRBV12-3 or TRBV12-4 and TRBJ2-7, with 7 bases identical to TRBD2. The CDR3 spans 16 residues. After removal of 3 bases from V and 7 bases from J, the junction contained 15 bases not matched to a gene. DNA for the CDR3: TGTGCCAGCAGTTTGGGAAGACTAGCAACGGCGCGGGAGCAGTACTTC. Residues: CASSLGRLATAREQYF.

The rearrangement links TRBV2 to TRBJ1-3; D remains unclear. With 6 bases removed from V and 4 bases from J, the gap between germline ends came to 13 bases. The CDR3 spans 14 residues. Germline lookup yields CDR1 SNHLY and CDR2 FYNNEI. CDR3 loop: CASSSDGAGNTIYF. In nucleotides, the CDR3 is TGTGCCAGCAGCTCGGACGGAGCGGGAAACACCATATATTTT.